These T cell receptor beta chains were read from a single sample in a study of T cell responses to AZD1222 COVID-19 vaccine. The table came from immunoSEQ multiplex PCR; TCRdb's copy has only in-frame clones and leaves some out. The data hold over 85,000 clones, with 70% to 90% observed a single time. Sequencing was performed on peripheral blood, taken on day 0 of AZD1222 vaccination. These receptors were collected from an adult in good health. CDR3s include the opening cysteine and the closing phenylalanine or tryptophan.

v_call	cdr3_aa
TRBV3-1/TRBV3-2	CASSQVRGRVGYTF
TRBV4-1	CASSRKTETSGKRSETQYF
TRBV28	CASSLQPNSNQPQHF
TRBV2	CASGSAVYSNQPQHF
TRBV3-1/TRBV3-2	CASSQGQGGSPLHF
TRBV4-1	CASSQDRGVGNTIYF
TRBV5-1	CASSLGQETQYF
TRBV15	CATSREGISYEQYF
TRBV23-1	CASSQPWTGRKLFF
TRBV28	CASSLYVQGAQPQHF
TRBV5-4	CASSRVMAANEQFF
TRBV7-2	CASSLGTGLYGYTF
TRBV24-1	CATSLGTNTEAFF
TRBV6-5	CASSWGTGRSYNEQFF
TRBV18	CASSPRSGGANQPQHF
TRBV6-5	CASSYTRDRYTYEQYF
TRBV18	CASSPVTGFKDTQYF
TRBV10-3	CAISEGLGSGTGELFF
TRBV11-3	CASSLNGNSPLHF
TRBV25-1	CASSGSGVEAFF
TRBV19	CASSPGVKETQYF
TRBV9	CASSVAQSSYEQYF
TRBV19	CASSMNFANTGELFF
TRBV6-5	CASSYGRGSTEAFF